The next 2 T cell receptor beta chains were all read from a single sample in a study of T cells after yellow fever vaccination. In TCRdb, the 5' RACE reads were re-called with MiXCR into one record per CDR3 protein. The table lists some 150,000 distinct CDR3 sequences, roughly 11% of them singletons. The material sequenced was CD8+ T cells sorted from PBMCs, taken 15 days after the yellow fever booster vaccination. These receptors came from a man aged 18-30 years who received the YFV17D yellow fever vaccine.

Only a few counts were recorded for this clonotype. CDR3 nucleotide sequence: TGTGCCAGCTCCCCAGGGGCAGGCGGGTCTGAAGCTTTCTTT. It yields the protein CASSPGAGGSEAFF. J is TRBJ1-1 and V is TRBV18; a weak D match, TRBD1 (6 bases). Trimming took off 6 bases at V and 6 bases at J, with 17 bases between the two ends. This CDR3 has 14 amino acids. Germline loops: CDR1 KGHSH, CDR2 LQKENI.

CDR3 sequence reads: CAAGRGAEAFF. CDR3 coding DNA: TGTGCCGCGGGGCGGGGCGCTGAAGCTTTCTTT. J is TRBJ1-1 and V is TRBV6-2 or TRBV6-3; a possible D gene is TRBD1 (5 bases). Looked up from germline, CDR1 is MNHEY and CDR2 is SVGEGT. The CDR3 runs to 11 residues. V was pared by 11 bases and J by 6 bases, with 13 bases between.